This T cell receptor (beta chain) was retrieved from a study of shared clonotypes between healthy human individuals. Study in general: CD4 naive cells filled three plates per donor, CD4 memory three, CD8 naive two and CD8 memory one.

Study-wide findings and caveats: Naive subsets usually exceeded memory subsets in estimated richness.

Genomic DNA (from each subset) was split evenly across several immunoSEQ plates. TCRdb keeps only in-frame clones here, not all; method: immunoSEQ multiplex PCR. The table shows roughly 650,000 clones, with roughly 95% occurring only once. Cells designated naive CD8 were CD45RO-negative and were positively selected for CCR7, with terminally differentiated effector memory CD45RA+ cells excluded. The V gene's germline CDR1 is LNHDA and CDR2 SQIVND (reference sequence). V lost 6 bases and J lost 5; bases outside the gene matches: 11. The length of the CDR3 is 15 residues. Details on this clone: What it binds is not known.

The chain couples TRBV19 to TRBJ2-3, with 7 positions matching TRBD1. The receptor was derived from a woman in her 30s in good health. Sequenced sample: naive CD8+ T cells sorted from blood. CDR3 residues: CASRYDRESEDTQYF. CDR3 DNA sequence: TGTGCCAGTAGGTATGACAGGGAGTCTGAAGATACGCAGTATTTT. Filled out from reference TRBV19 and TRBJ2-3, the complete variable domain reads DGGITQSPKYLFRKEGQNVTLSCEQNLNHDAMYWYRQDPGQGLRLIYYSQIVNDFQKGDIAEGYSVSREKKESFPLTVTSAQKNPTAFYLCASRYDRESEDTQYFGPGTRLTVL.